This entry is about one TCR beta chain. Its antigen is unidentified. Deletions cut 4 bases from V and 0 bases from J, with 8 bases between. There are 15 residues in the CDR3. CDR1 and CDR2 (germline): KGHDR, SFDVKD. These data originate in a study of T cell responses to AZD1222 COVID-19 vaccine. Generated by immunoSEQ multiplex PCR, the TCRdb table keeps only in-frame clones and is missing some. The data contain approximately 120,000 clones, approximately 89% of them seen just once; the ten biggest clones take up roughly a tenth. Whole-study findings and limits: It should be noted that donors were predominantly white British and more often female, and clonal diversity was possibly underestimated.

The sequencing here drew on peripheral blood, taken on day 0 of AZD1222 vaccination. This TCR derives from an adult in good health. This chain joins TRBV24-1 and TRBJ2-2; D might be TRBD1 (5 bases). In DNA, the CDR3 is TGTGCCACCAGTGACCACAGGACGAACACCGGGGAGCTGTTTTTT. This codes for CATSDHRTNTGELFF.